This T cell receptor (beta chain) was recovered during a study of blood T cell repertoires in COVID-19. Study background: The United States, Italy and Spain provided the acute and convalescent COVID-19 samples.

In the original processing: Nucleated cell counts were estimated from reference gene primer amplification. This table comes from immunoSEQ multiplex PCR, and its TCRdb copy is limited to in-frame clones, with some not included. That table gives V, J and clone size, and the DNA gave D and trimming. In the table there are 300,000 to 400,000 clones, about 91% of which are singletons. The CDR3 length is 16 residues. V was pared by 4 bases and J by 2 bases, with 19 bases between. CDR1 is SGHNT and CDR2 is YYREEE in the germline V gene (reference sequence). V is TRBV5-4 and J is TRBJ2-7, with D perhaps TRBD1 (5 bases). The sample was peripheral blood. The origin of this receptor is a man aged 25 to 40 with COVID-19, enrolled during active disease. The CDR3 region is CASSLEPGMRTYEQYF. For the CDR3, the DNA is TGTGCCAGCAGCCTAGAGCCAGGGATGAGGACCTACGAGCAGTACTTC.